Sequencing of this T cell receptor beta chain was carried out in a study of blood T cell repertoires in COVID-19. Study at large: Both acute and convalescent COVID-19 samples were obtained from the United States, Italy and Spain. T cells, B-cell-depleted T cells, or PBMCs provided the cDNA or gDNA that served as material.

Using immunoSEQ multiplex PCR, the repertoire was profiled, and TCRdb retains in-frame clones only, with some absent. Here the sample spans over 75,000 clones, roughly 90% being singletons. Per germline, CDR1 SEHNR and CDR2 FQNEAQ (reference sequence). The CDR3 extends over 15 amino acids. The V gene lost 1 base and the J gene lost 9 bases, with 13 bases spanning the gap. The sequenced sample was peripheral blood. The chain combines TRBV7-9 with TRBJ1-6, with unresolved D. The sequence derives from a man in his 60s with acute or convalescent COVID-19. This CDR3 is CASSLGIGDRSPLHF. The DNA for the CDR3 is TGTGCCAGCAGCTTAGGCATCGGGGATCGTTCACCCCTCCACTTT.